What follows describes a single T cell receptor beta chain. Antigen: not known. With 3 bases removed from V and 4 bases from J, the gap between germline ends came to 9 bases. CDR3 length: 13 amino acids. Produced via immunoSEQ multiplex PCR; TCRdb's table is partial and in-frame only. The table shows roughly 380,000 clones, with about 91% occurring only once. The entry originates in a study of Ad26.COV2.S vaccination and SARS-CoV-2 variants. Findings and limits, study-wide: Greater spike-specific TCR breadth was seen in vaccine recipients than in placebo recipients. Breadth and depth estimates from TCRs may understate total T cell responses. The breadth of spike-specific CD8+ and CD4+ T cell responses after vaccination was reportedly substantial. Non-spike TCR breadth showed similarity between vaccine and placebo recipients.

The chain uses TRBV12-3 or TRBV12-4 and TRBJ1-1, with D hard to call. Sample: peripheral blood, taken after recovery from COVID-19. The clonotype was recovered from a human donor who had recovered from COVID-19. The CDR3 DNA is TGTGCCAGCAGTTTGTGGGAAGCCACTGAAGCTTTCTTT. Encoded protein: CASSLWEATEAFF.